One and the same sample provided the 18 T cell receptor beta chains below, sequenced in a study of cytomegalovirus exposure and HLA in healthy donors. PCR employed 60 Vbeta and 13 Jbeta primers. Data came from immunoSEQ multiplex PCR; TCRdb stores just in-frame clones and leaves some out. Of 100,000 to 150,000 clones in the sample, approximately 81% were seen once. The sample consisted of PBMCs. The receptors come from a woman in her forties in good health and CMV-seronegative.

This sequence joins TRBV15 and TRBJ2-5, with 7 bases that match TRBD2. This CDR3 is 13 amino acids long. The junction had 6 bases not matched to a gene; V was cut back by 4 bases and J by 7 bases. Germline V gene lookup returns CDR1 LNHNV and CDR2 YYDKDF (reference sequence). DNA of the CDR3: TGTGCCACCAGCACTCCGGGACTACGGACCCAGTACTTC. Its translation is CATSTPGLRTQYF.

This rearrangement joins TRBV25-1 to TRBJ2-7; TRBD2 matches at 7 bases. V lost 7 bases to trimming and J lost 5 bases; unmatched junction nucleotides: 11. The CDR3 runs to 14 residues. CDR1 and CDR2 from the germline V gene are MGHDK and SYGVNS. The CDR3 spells CASTPGTKVHEQYF. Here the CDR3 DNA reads TGTGCCAGCACCCCAGGGACTAAGGTCCACGAGCAGTACTTC.

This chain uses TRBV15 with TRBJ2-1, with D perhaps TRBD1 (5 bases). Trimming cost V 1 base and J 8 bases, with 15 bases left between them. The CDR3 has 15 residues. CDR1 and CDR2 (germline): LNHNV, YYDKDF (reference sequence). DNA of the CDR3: TGTGCCACCAGCAGAGCGTCAGGGTTGCAACATGAGCAGTTCTTC. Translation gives CATSRASGLQHEQFF.

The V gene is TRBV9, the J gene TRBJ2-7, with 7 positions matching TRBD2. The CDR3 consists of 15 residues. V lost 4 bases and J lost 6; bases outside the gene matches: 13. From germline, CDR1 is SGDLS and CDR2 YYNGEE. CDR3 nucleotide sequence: TGTGCCAGCAGCCACACCCGGGACGGGGGGACCGAGCAGTACTTC. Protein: CASSHTRDGGTEQYF.

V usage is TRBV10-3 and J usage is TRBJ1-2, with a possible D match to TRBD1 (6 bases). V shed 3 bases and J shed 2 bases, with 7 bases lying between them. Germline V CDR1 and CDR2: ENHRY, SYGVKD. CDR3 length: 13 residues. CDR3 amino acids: CAISEGGNYGYTF. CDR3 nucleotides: TGTGCCATCAGTGAAGGGGGAAACTATGGCTACACCTTC.

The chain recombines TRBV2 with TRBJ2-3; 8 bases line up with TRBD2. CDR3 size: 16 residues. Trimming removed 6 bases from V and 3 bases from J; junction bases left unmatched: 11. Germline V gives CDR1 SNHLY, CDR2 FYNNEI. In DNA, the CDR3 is TGTGCCAGCAGGGGCCCCCTAGCGGGTTGGACAGATACGCAGTATTTT. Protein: CASRGPLAGWTDTQYF.

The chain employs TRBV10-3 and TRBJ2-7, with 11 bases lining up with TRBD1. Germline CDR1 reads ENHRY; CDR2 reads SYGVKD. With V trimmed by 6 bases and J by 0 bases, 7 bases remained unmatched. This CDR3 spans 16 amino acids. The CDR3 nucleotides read TGTGCCATCAGAAACGCCGGGACAGGGGGCTCCTACGAGCAGTACTTC. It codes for CAIRNAGTGGSYEQYF.

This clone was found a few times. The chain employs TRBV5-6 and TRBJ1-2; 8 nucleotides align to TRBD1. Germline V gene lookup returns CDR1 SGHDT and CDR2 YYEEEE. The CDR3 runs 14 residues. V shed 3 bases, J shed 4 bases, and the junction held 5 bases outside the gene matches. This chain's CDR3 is CASSYRQGIYGYTF. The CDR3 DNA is TGTGCCAGCAGCTATCGACAGGGGATCTATGGCTACACCTTC.

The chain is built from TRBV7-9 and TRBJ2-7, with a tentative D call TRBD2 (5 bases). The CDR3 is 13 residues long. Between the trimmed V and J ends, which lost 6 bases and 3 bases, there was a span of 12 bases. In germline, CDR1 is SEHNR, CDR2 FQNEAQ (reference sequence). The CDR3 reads CASSRGFNYEQYF. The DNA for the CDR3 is TGTGCCAGCAGTAGAGGGTTCAACTACGAGCAGTACTTC.

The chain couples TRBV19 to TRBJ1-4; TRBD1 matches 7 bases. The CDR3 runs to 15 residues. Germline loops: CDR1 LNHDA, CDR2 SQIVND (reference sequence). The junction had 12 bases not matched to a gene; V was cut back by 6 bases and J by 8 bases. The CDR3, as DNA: TGTGCCAGTAGCAACCACAGGGGCCCTCGAGAAAAACTGTTTTTT. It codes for CASSNHRGPREKLFF. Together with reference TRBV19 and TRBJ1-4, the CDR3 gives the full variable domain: DGGITQSPKYLFRKEGQNVTLSCEQNLNHDAMYWYRQDPGQGLRLIYYSQIVNDFQKGDIAEGYSVSREKKESFPLTVTSAQKNPTAFYLCASSNHRGPREKLFFGSGTQLSVL.

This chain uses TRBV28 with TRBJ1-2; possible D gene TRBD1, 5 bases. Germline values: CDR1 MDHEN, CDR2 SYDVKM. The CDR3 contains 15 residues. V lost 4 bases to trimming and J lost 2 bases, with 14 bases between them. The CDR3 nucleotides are TGTGCCAGCAGTTCCCCCACGACAGCCAACTATGGCTACACCTTC. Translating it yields CASSSPTTANYGYTF.

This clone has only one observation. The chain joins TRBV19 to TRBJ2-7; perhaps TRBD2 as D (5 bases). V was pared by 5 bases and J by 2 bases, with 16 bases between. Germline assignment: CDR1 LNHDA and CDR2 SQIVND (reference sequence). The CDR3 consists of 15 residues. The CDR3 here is CASSAIPSGTYEQYF. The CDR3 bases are TGTGCCAGTAGTGCGATACCCTCGGGGACCTACGAGCAGTACTTC.

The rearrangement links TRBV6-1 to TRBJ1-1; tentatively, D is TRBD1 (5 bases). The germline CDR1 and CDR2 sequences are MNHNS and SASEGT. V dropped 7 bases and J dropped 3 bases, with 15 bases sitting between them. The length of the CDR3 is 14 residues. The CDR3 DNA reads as TGTGCCAGCACCGCGGGACGCTTAGACACTGAAGCTTTCTTT. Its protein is CASTAGRLDTEAFF.

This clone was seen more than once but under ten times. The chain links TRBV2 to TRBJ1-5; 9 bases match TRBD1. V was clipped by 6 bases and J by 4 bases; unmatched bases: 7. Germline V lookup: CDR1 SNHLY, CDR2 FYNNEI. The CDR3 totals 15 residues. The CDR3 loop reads CASSLGQGWNQPQHF. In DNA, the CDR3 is TGTGCCAGCAGCTTGGGACAGGGATGGAATCAGCCCCAGCATTTT.

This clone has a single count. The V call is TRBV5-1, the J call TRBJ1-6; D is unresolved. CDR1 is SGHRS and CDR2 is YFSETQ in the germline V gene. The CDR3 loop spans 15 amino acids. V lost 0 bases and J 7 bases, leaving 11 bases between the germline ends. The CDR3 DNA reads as TGCGCCAGCAGCTTGGCTGGAGTTCACAATTCACCCCTCCACTTT. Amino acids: CASSLAGVHNSPLHF.

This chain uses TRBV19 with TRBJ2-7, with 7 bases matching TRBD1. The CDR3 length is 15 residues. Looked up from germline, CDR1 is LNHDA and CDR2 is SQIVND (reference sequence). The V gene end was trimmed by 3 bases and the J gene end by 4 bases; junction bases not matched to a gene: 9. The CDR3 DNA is TGTGCCAGTAGTATTAACGTCGACAGGGTTTACGAGCAGTACTTC. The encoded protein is CASSINVDRVYEQYF.

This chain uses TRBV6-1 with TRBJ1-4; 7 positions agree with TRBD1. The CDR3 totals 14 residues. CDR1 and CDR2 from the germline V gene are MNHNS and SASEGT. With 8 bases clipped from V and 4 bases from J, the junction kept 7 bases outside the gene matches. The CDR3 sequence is CASGTGALNEKLFF. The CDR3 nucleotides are TGTGCCAGCGGAACAGGGGCCCTTAATGAAAAACTGTTTTTT.

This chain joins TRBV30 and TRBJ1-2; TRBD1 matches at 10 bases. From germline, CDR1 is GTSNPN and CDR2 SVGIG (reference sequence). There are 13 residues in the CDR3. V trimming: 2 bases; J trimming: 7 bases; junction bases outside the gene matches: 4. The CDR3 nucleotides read TGTGCCTGGAGTAGGGACAGGGGTTTTGGCTACACCTTC. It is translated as CAWSRDRGFGYTF.